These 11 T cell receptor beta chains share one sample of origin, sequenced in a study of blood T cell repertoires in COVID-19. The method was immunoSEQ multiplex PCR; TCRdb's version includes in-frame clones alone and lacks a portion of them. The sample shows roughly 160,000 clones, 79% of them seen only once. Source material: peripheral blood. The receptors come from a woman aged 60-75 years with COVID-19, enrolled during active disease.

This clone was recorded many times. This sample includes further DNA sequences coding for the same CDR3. The CDR3 bases are TGTGCCAGCAGTGACTCGGGCGGGGGGGCAGATACGCAGTATTTT. This translates into CASSDSGGGADTQYF. The chain carries TRBV6-4 and TRBJ2-3; TRBD2 agrees at 9 bases. The CDR3 contains 15 residues. Germline loops: CDR1 MRHNA, CDR2 SNTAGT. With 0 bases clipped from V and 4 bases from J, the junction kept 2 bases outside the gene matches.

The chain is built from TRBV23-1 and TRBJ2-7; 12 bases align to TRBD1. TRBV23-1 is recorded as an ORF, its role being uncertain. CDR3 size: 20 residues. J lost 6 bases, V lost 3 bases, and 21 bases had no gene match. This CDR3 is CASSHSARDRGQEAGGEQYF. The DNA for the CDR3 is TGCGCCAGCAGTCATTCAGCCAGGGACAGGGGGCAAGAAGCGGGAGGCGAGCAGTACTTC.

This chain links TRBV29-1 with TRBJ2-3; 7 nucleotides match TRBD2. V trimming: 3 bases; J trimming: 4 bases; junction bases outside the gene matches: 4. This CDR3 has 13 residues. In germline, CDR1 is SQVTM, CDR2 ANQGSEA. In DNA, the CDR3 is TGCAGCGTTGAGCCCAGCGGGGCAGATACGCAGTATTTT. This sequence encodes CSVEPSGADTQYF.

CDR3 protein: CAISEIGTGFYEQYV. The DNA for the CDR3 is TGTGCCATCAGTGAGATAGGGACAGGGTTCTACGAGCAGTACGTC. V usage is TRBV10-3 and J usage is TRBJ2-7; TRBD1 matches 9 bases. V lost 2 bases, J lost 3 bases, and 5 bases stayed unmatched. CDR3 length equals 15 residues. From germline, CDR1 is ENHRY and CDR2 SYGVKD.

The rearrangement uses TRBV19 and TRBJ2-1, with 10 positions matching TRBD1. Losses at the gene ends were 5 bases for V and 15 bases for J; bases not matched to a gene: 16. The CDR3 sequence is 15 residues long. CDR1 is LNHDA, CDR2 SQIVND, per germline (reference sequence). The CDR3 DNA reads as TGTGCCAGTAGTGCCCGACAGGGGGCGCCGGGTAAGGCGTTCTTC. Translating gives CASSARQGAPGKAFF.

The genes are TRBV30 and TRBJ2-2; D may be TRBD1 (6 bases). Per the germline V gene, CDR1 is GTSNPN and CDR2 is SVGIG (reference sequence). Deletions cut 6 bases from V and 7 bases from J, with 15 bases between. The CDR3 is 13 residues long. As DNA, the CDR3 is TGTGCCTGTGCGAGACAGGCAGGCGGGGAGCTGTTTTTT. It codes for CACARQAGGELFF.

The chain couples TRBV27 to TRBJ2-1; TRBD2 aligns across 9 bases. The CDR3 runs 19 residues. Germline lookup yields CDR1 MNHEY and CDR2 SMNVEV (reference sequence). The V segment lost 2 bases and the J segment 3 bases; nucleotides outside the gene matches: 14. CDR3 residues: CASSLEGREREVCYNEQFF. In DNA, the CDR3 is TGTGCCAGCAGTTTAGAAGGGCGGGAGCGGGAGGTTTGCTACAATGAGCAGTTCTTC.

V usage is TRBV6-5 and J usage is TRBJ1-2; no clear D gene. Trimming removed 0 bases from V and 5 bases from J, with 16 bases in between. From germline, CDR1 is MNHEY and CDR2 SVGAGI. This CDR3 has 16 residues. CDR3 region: CASSYSETLYWYGYTF. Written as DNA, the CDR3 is TGTGCCAGCAGTTACTCTGAGACACTGTATTGGTATGGCTACACCTTC.

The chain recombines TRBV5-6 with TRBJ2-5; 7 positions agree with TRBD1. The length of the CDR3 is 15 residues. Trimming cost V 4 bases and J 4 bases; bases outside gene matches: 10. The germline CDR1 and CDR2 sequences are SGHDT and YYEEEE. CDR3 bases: TGTGCCAGCAGCCCTCGGACAGGTTCGGTAGAGACCCAGTACTTC. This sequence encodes CASSPRTGSVETQYF.

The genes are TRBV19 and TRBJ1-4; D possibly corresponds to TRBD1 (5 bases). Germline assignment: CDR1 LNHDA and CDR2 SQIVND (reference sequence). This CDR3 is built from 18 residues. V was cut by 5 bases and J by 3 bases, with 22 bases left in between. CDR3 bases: TGTGCCAGTAGTCCCCACCTGGGGCGGCGGACGGCTAATGAAAAACTGTTTTTT. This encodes CASSPHLGRRTANEKLFF. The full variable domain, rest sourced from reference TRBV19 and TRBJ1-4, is DGGITQSPKYLFRKEGQNVTLSCEQNLNHDAMYWYRQDPGQGLRLIYYSQIVNDFQKGDIAEGYSVSREKKESFPLTVTSAQKNPTAFYLCASSPHLGRRTANEKLFFGSGTQLSVL.

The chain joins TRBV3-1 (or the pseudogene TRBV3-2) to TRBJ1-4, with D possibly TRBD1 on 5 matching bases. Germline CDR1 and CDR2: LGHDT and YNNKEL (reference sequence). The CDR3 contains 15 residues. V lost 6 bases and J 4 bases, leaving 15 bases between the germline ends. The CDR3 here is CASSPRRGLNEKLFF. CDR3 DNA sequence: TGTGCCAGCAGTCCCCGGAGGGGCCTTAATGAAAAACTGTTTTTT.